Sequencing of this T cell receptor beta chain was carried out in a study of pediatric ulcerative colitis. TCRdb's copy holds only in-frame clones and misses some; the assay was immunoSEQ multiplex PCR. The repertoire holds 40,000 to 60,000 clones, with over 70% as singletons. The V and J ends lost 4 bases and 5 bases, in that order; junction bases with no gene match: 9. The CDR3 totals 17 residues. CDR1 and CDR2 (germline): KGHSH, LQKENI. Rectal tissue came from one to two pinch biopsies taken at colonoscopy. The sequence derives from a girl between 5 and 17 years old with moderate ulcerative colitis. The chain carries TRBV18 and TRBJ1-6; TRBD1 matches at 9 bases. Sequenced input: gut tissue. This CDR3 reads CASSRMTGGSDNSPLHF. CDR3 nucleotides: TGTGCCAGCTCACGTATGACAGGGGGTTCAGATAATTCACCCCTCCACTTT.